The rows below give T cell receptor beta chains drawn from one sample of a study of shared clonotypes between healthy human individuals. Profiled with immunoSEQ multiplex PCR; TCRdb holds only in-frame clones, not every one. Among some 1,400,000 clones listed, 96% were seen once. The sample was naive CD4+ T cells sorted from blood. These receptors were collected from a man aged 25 to 40 in good health. The CDR3 runs from the conserved cysteine through the conserved F or W. The D gene is left open where the match is weak. Clone size appears in some rows only: once, few, many, or a class for an expanded clone.

d_gene | j_gene | abundance | v_gene | CDR3nt | CDR3aa
. | TRBJ2-1 | once | TRBV28 | TGTGCCAGCAGTTTAAGGGGGGTTAAGGAGGGTGAGTCTCGTCCCTACAATGAGCAGTTCTTC | CASSLRGVKEGESRPYNEQFF
. | TRBJ1-1 | . | TRBV2 | TGTGCCAGCAGAACGGATGCGATTTGGGCTTTCTTT | CASRTDAIWAFF
. | TRBJ2-1 | . | TRBV29-1 | TGCAGCGTTGAAGAACCAGGGGTTAGCTCCTACAATGAGCAGTTCTTC | CSVEEPGVSSYNEQFF
TRBD1 | TRBJ2-5 | . | TRBV5-4 | TGTGCCAGCAGCCTCCCGGGACAGGGGAAGACCCAGTACTTC | CASSLPGQGKTQYF
. | TRBJ1-5 | . | TRBV15 | TGTGCCACCAGCAAGAGTCGCGGGGGGAGCAATCAGCCCCAGCATTTT | CATSKSRGGSNQPQHF
. | TRBJ2-7 | . | TRBV7-2 | TGTGCCAGCAGCTTCGCGGGGTACGAGCAGTACTTC | CASSFAGYEQYF
. | TRBJ2-7 | . | TRBV11-2 | TGTGCCAGCAGCTTAGGGTTCCTCTCCTACGAGCAGTACTTC | CASSLGFLSYEQYF
. | TRBJ2-1 | . | TRBV7-3 | TGTGCCAGCAGCTTAACAGCTTGGGTCTCCTACAATGAGCAGTTCTTC | CASSLTAWVSYNEQFF
. | TRBJ2-4 | . | TRBV28 | TGTGCCAGCGTCTTGACAGGACACAAAAACATTCAGTACTTC | CASVLTGHKNIQYF
TRBD2 | TRBJ2-5 | once | TRBV18 | TGTGCCAGCTCACCACCAGCGACTAGCGGGGGGACCGTGGGGACCCAGTACTTC | CASSPPATSGGTVGTQYF
. | TRBJ1-2 | . | TRBV30 | TGTGCCTGGGGATTCATCGGAGGCTACACCTTC | CAWGFIGGYTF
. | TRBJ2-3 | . | TRBV18 | TGTGCCAGCTCACCACGTACAGGTCCGAGCACAGATACGCAGTATTTT | CASSPRTGPSTDTQYF
. | TRBJ2-7 | . | TRBV18 | TGTGCCAGCTCACCAACAAATATAGCCTACGAGCAGTACTTC | CASSPTNIAYEQYF
. | TRBJ1-3 | . | TRBV7-9 | TGTGCCAGCAGCTTAGCGAAGGGTTTTGGAAACACCATATATTTT | CASSLAKGFGNTIYF
. | TRBJ2-7 | . | TRBV5-5 | TGTGCCAGCAGCTTGGCGGGGACATTCGGAGACGAGCAGTACTTC | CASSLAGTFGDEQYF
TRBD2 | TRBJ2-4 | . | TRBV7-9 | TGTGCCAGCAGCTTAGGATTCGCGGGAGCTGCCAAAAACATTCAGTACTTC | CASSLGFAGAAKNIQYF
. | TRBJ1-5 | . | TRBV2 | TGTGCCAGCAGTGACGAGAGTTGGGCAAATCAGCCCCAGCATTTT | CASSDESWANQPQHF
. | TRBJ2-1 | . | TRBV30 | TGTGCCTGGAGTGTTGACACCCACAATGAGCAGTTCTTC | CAWSVDTHNEQFF
. | TRBJ2-2 | . | TRBV7-2 | TGTGCCAGGACGTTAGGGACGAACACCGGGGAGCTGTTTTTT | CARTLGTNTGELFF
. | TRBJ1-5 | . | TRBV5-1 | TGCGCCAGCAGCTTGCTGCCGGGTAGCAATCAGCCCCAGCATTTT | CASSLLPGSNQPQHF
. | TRBJ2-7 | . | TRBV5-1 | TGCGCCAGCAGCTTGGATTCCGAGCAGTACTTC | CASSLDSEQYF
TRBD1 | TRBJ2-7 | few | TRBV5-1 | TGCGCCAGCAGACAGGGGGCCTACGAGCAGTACTTC | CASRQGAYEQYF
. | TRBJ1-1 | . | TRBV5-1 | TGCGCCAGCAGCCTCAGAGAAGCCAGGGGCACTGAAGCTTTCTTT | CASSLREARGTEAFF
. | TRBJ1-2 | . | TRBV4-3 | TGCGCCAGCAGCCAAGGTTCCGGGCTTAACTATGGCTACACCTTC | CASSQGSGLNYGYTF
. | TRBJ2-3 | . | TRBV15 | TGTGCCACCAGCAGAGATGACGGACAGATAAGCACAGATACGCAGTATTTT | CATSRDDGQISTDTQYF
TRBD2 | TRBJ2-1 | . | TRBV18 | TGTGCCAGCTCACCCAGTCGGACTAGGGAGAATGAGCAGTTCTTC | CASSPSRTRENEQFF
TRBD2 | TRBJ2-7 | once | TRBV19 | TGTGCCAGTAGTGTCCTCCTCGCCCCGGGGGGAGAGCAGTACTTC | CASSVLLAPGGEQYF
. | TRBJ2-7 | . | TRBV15 | TGTGCCACCAGCAGGAGATCCTACGAGCAGTACTTC | CATSRRSYEQYF
TRBD2 | TRBJ2-3 | . | TRBV5-1 | TGCGCCAGCAGCTTGTGGCGGGAGAGGGTGGATACGCAGTATTTT | CASSLWRERVDTQYF
. | TRBJ2-7 | . | TRBV5-5 | TGTGCCAGCAGCTTGGACAGCTGGTGTTACTTC | CASSLDSWCYF
TRBD1 | TRBJ1-5 | . | TRBV30 | TGTGCCTGGAGTGGTGACAGGGCAGATCAGCCCCAGCATTTT | CAWSGDRADQPQHF
. | TRBJ1-1 | once | TRBV18 | TGTGCCACCCGGTCCGTGAACACTGAAGCTTTCTTT | CATRSVNTEAFF
. | TRBJ2-5 | . | TRBV10-2 | TGCGCCAGCAGTGAAAGTTACGGGACTTCGTTCATGAAATCGTACCAAGAGACCCAGTACTTC | CASSESYGTSFMKSYQETQYF
TRBD1 | TRBJ1-1 | . | TRBV10-3 | TGTGCCATCAGCGAGAGACAGGGGGGGTACACTGAAGCTTTCTTT | CAISERQGGYTEAFF
. | TRBJ2-5 | . | TRBV18 | TGTGCCAGCTCAAGCCCGGGTAGCGGAGAGCCCCGGGAGGAGACCCAGTACTTC | CASSSPGSGEPREETQYF
TRBD2 | TRBJ2-3 | once | TRBV5-5 | TGTGCCAGCAGCTCTCGGAGGCTGGCGGGAGATCTATTAGATACGCAGTATTTT | CASSSRRLAGDLLDTQYF
TRBD1 | TRBJ2-7 | . | TRBV5-1 | TGCGCCAGCAGCTTGGTGGGACAGGGGCTCCACGAGCAGTACTTC | CASSLVGQGLHEQYF
. | TRBJ2-3 | . | TRBV27 | TGTGCCAGCAGTTTACCTGGTTCAACGCAGTATTTT | CASSLPGSTQYF
TRBD1 | TRBJ2-7 | . | TRBV6-1 | TGTGCCAGCAGTGTCCGGGACAGGACCTACGAGCAGTACTTC | CASSVRDRTYEQYF
. | TRBJ1-4 | . | TRBV5-5 | TGTGCCAGCAGCTTGGGGTCAGCTTATGAAAAACTGTTTTTT | CASSLGSAYEKLFF
TRBD1 | TRBJ2-5 | . | TRBV4-3 | TGCGCCAGCAGCCAAGGGCAGGGGGTCCAAGAGACCCAGTACTTC | CASSQGQGVQETQYF
. | TRBJ1-6 | once | TRBV25-1 | TGTGCCAGCGCACAAACGACGGTGCTCCGTACATCACCCCTCCACTTT | CASAQTTVLRTSPLHF
. | TRBJ2-1 | . | TRBV6-5 | TGTGCCAGCAGTCCGTCGGTCTACAATGAGCAGTTCTTC | CASSPSVYNEQFF
. | TRBJ1-2 | . | TRBV28 | TGTGCCAGCAGGATAGACCGAAGGCCCGAAGGCTACACCTTC | CASRIDRRPEGYTF
. | TRBJ2-5 | . | TRBV11-2 | TGTGCCAGCAGCCGAGGGGGATTTTGGGGGGTAACGGAGGAGACCCAGTACTTC | CASSRGGFWGVTEETQYF
. | TRBJ2-7 | . | TRBV6-5 | TGTGCCAGCAGTTCCCGTAGAGCCTACGAGCAGTACTTC | CASSSRRAYEQYF